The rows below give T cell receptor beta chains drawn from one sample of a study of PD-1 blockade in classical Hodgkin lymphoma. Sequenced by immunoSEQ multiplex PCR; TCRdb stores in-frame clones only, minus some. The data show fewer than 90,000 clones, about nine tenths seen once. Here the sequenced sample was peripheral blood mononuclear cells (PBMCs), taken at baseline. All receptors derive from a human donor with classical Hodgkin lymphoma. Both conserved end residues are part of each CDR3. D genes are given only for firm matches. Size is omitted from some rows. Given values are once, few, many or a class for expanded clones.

cdr3_nt: TGTGCCAGCAGCTTGAGTCAGGGTGGGGGCTACGAGCAGTACTTC; cdr3_aa: CASSLSQGGGYEQYF; v_call: TRBV7-9; d_call: .; j_call: TRBJ2-7; clone_size: once
cdr3_nt: TGTGCCAGCAGTTTACAAACTAGCGGTTACGAGCAGTACTTC; cdr3_aa: CASSLQTSGYEQYF; v_call: TRBV27; d_call: TRBD2; j_call: TRBJ2-7; clone_size: .
cdr3_nt: TGCGCCAGCAGCCAAGTACCGACGAGCTCCTACAATGAGCAGTTCTTC; cdr3_aa: CASSQVPTSSYNEQFF; v_call: TRBV4-3; d_call: .; j_call: TRBJ2-1; clone_size: .
cdr3_nt: TGTGCCAGCAGCTTATTGCAGGGGGCTGGAAACACCATATATTTT; cdr3_aa: CASSLLQGAGNTIYF; v_call: TRBV7-9; d_call: TRBD1; j_call: TRBJ1-3; clone_size: .
cdr3_nt: TGCAGCGTCAATGCAGATTACGAGCAGTACTTC; cdr3_aa: CSVNADYEQYF; v_call: TRBV29-1; d_call: .; j_call: TRBJ2-7; clone_size: .
cdr3_nt: TGTGCCAGCAGCTTTCACCTTAGCGGGAGGGGTAATGAGCAGTTCTTC; cdr3_aa: CASSFHLSGRGNEQFF; v_call: TRBV7-9; d_call: TRBD2; j_call: TRBJ2-1; clone_size: .
cdr3_nt: TGCAGCGTTAGTATATCAGGGGGGGGAAAAGCTTTCTTT; cdr3_aa: CSVSISGGGKAFF; v_call: TRBV29-1; d_call: TRBD1; j_call: TRBJ1-1; clone_size: .
cdr3_nt: TGTGCCAGCAGCCCCGGGACAGGGGCATACAATGAGCAGTTCTTC; cdr3_aa: CASSPGTGAYNEQFF; v_call: TRBV4-2; d_call: TRBD1; j_call: TRBJ2-1; clone_size: once
cdr3_nt: TGTGCCAGCCAGCGGGGGGACTACGAGCAGTACTTC; cdr3_aa: CASQRGDYEQYF; v_call: TRBV6-5; d_call: TRBD2; j_call: TRBJ2-7; clone_size: .
cdr3_nt: TGCGCCACCAGCAGAGGGGGACAGGGGTATCGGAATGGCTACACCTTC; cdr3_aa: CATSRGGQGYRNGYTF; v_call: TRBV15; d_call: TRBD1; j_call: TRBJ1-2; clone_size: .
cdr3_nt: TGTGCCAGCAGCTCTACCGGGACAGGGGTCTGGAGCTACACTGAAGCTTTCTTT; cdr3_aa: CASSSTGTGVWSYTEAFF; v_call: TRBV5-6; d_call: TRBD1; j_call: TRBJ1-1; clone_size: .
cdr3_nt: TGTGCCAGCAGGGGACCGGGACTAACTTCCTACGAGCAGTACTTC; cdr3_aa: CASRGPGLTSYEQYF; v_call: TRBV6-5; d_call: TRBD2; j_call: TRBJ2-7; clone_size: .
cdr3_nt: TGCGCCAGCAGCCAAGTGGCAGGGGAAAAGATCGAGCAGTACTTC; cdr3_aa: CASSQVAGEKIEQYF; v_call: TRBV4-3; d_call: .; j_call: TRBJ2-7; clone_size: .
cdr3_nt: TGTGCCAGCAGTAGGGAGGTCAATCAGCCCCAGCATTTT; cdr3_aa: CASSREVNQPQHF; v_call: TRBV2; d_call: .; j_call: TRBJ1-5; clone_size: few
cdr3_nt: TGCAGCGTTGAAGATTCCGGGACGGGGGAGACCCAGTACTTC; cdr3_aa: CSVEDSGTGETQYF; v_call: TRBV29-1; d_call: .; j_call: TRBJ2-5; clone_size: .
cdr3_nt: TGTGCCAGCAGCGGGGACAGAACCTACGAGCAGTACTTC; cdr3_aa: CASSGDRTYEQYF; v_call: TRBV25-1; d_call: TRBD1; j_call: TRBJ2-7; clone_size: .
cdr3_nt: TGTGCCAGCATGACTCCGGGCTACATGAACACTGAAGCTTTCTTT; cdr3_aa: CASMTPGYMNTEAFF; v_call: TRBV28; d_call: .; j_call: TRBJ1-1; clone_size: .
cdr3_nt: TGTGCCAGCAGCTTAGGGGGCCCAGCGAACACCGGGGAGCTGTTTTTT; cdr3_aa: CASSLGGPANTGELFF; v_call: TRBV7-6; d_call: .; j_call: TRBJ2-2; clone_size: .
cdr3_nt: TGTGCCAGCAGTAACAGCATTGCCTCTGGAAACACCATATATTTT; cdr3_aa: CASSNSIASGNTIYF; v_call: TRBV27; d_call: .; j_call: TRBJ1-3; clone_size: .
cdr3_nt: TGTGCCAGTAGCCTTAGCGGGAGCTCCTACAATGAGCAGTTCTTC; cdr3_aa: CASSLSGSSYNEQFF; v_call: TRBV19; d_call: TRBD2; j_call: TRBJ2-1; clone_size: .
cdr3_nt: TGTGCCATCAGAAGCGGACAGTCAAGCTCCTACGAGCAGTACTTC; cdr3_aa: CAIRSGQSSSYEQYF; v_call: TRBV10-3; d_call: .; j_call: TRBJ2-7; clone_size: once
cdr3_nt: TGTGCCAGCAGCTTAGATAGTTCGACAAACGAGCAGTACTTC; cdr3_aa: CASSLDSSTNEQYF; v_call: TRBV5-4; d_call: .; j_call: TRBJ2-7; clone_size: .
cdr3_nt: TGTGCCAGCAGTGAATTGTACCGAGAGAACACTGAAGCTTTCTTT; cdr3_aa: CASSELYRENTEAFF; v_call: TRBV25-1; d_call: .; j_call: TRBJ1-1; clone_size: few
cdr3_nt: TGTGCCAGCAGCTTAGCGGTAGCGGGAGTAGAGACCCAGTACTTC; cdr3_aa: CASSLAVAGVETQYF; v_call: TRBV7-2; d_call: TRBD2; j_call: TRBJ2-5; clone_size: .